This entry features one TCR beta chain sequence. Its antigen is unidentified. It was with 60 Vbeta and 13 Jbeta primers that the PCR ran. Clones were sequenced by immunoSEQ multiplex PCR, and TCRdb holds only the in-frame ones, with some missing. This sample's table reports about 46,000 clones. These data originate in a study of cytomegalovirus exposure and HLA in healthy donors. Whole-study findings and limits: CMV antigen specificity was confirmed in vitro for a few CMV-associated chains. A later analysis showed TCR association rates differing by HLA locus, peaking at DRB1 and lowest at HLA-C.

Germline CDR1 reads KGHSH; CDR2 reads LQKENI. The CDR3 has 15 amino acids. V lost 0 bases to trimming and J lost 0 bases, with 9 bases between them. The TCR sequence derives from a woman between 35 and 50 years old in good health and CMV-seronegative. Specimen: PBMCs. The chain is built from TRBV18 and TRBJ2-7; no clear D gene. CDR3 loop: CASSPPPGSSYEQYF. The DNA of the CDR3 is TGTGCCAGCTCACCACCGCCAGGCTCCTCCTACGAGCAGTACTTC.